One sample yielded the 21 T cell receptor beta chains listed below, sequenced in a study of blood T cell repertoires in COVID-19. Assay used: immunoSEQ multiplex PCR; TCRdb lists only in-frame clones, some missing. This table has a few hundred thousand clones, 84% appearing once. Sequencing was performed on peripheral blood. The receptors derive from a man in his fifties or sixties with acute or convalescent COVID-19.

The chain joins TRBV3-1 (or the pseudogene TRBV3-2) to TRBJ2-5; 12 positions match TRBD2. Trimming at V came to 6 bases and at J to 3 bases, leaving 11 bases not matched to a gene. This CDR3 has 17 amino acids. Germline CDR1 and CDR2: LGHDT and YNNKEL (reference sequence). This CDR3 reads CASRALAGGPFEETQYF. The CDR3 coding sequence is TGTGCCAGCAGGGCTCTAGCGGGGGGGCCTTTCGAAGAGACCCAGTACTTC.

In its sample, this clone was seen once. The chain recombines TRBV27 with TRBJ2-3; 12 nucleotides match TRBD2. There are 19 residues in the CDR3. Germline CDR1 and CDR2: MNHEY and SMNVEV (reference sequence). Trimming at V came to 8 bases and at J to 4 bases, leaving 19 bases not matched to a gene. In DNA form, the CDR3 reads TGTGCCAGCCCGGGACAGGGTTTGTCTAGCGGGAGGGACGCAGATACGCAGTATTTT. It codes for CASPGQGLSSGRDADTQYF.

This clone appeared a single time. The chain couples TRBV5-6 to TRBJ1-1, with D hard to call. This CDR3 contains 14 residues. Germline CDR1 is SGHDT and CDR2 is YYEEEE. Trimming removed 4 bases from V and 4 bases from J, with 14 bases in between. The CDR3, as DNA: TGTGCCAGCAGCCCCAATCTGTGGGCCACTGAAGCTTTCTTT. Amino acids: CASSPNLWATEAFF.

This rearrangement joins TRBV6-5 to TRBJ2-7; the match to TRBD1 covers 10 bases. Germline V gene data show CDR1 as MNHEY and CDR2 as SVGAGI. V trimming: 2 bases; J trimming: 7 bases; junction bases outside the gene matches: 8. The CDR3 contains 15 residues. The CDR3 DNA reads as TGTGCCAGCAGTTACCTCGACAGGGGGCAAGGTGAGCAGTACTTC. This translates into CASSYLDRGQGEQYF.

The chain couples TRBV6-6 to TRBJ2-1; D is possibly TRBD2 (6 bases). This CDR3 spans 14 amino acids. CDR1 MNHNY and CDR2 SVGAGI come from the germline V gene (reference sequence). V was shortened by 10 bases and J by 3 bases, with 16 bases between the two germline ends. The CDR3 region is CAIPGLLLYNEQFF. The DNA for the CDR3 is TGTGCCATCCCGGGACTCCTCCTCTACAATGAGCAGTTCTTC.

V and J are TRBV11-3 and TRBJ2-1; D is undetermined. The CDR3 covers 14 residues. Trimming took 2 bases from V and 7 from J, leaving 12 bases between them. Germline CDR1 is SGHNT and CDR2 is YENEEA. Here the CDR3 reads CASSLNPSGNEQFF. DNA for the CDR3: TGTGCCAGCAGCTTAAATCCTAGTGGGAATGAGCAGTTCTTC.

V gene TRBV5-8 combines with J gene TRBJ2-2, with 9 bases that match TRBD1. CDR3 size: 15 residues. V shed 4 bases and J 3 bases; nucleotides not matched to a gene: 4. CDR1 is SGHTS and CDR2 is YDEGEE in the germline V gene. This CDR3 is CASSLGQGYTGELFF. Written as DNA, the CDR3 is TGTGCCAGCAGCCTGGGACAGGGATACACCGGGGAGCTGTTTTTT.

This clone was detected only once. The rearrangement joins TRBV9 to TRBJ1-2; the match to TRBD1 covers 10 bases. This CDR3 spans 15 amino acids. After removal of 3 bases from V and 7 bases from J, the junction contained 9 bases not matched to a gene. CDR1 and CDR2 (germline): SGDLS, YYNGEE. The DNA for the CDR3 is TGTGCCAGCAGCGCCCTACTGACAGGGGGCGGTGGCTACACCTTC. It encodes CASSALLTGGGGYTF.

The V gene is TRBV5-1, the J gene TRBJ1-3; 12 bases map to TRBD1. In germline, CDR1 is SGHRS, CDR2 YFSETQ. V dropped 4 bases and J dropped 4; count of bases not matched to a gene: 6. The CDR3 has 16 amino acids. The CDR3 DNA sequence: TGCGCCAGCAGCAAGGGACAGGGGGCGGTAGGAAACACCATATATTTT. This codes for CASSKGQGAVGNTIYF.

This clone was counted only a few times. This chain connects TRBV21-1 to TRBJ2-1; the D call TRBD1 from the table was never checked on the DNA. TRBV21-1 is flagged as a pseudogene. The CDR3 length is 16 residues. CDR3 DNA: TGTGCCAGCAGCATGACAGGGGAGGGCATGTACAATGAGCAGTTCTTC. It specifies CASSMTGEGMYNEQFF.

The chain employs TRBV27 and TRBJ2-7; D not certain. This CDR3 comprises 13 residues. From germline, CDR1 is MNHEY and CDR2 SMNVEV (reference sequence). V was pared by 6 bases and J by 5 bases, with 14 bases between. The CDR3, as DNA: TGTGCCAGCAGATTCAATCGGTACCACGAGCAGTACTTC. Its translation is CASRFNRYHEQYF.

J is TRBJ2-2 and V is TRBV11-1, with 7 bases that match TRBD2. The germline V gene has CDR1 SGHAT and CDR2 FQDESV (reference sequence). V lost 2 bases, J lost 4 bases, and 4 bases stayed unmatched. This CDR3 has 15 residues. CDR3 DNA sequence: TGTGCCAGCAGCTTAAGTACGGGAGGCACCGGGGAGCTGTTTTTT. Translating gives CASSLSTGGTGELFF.

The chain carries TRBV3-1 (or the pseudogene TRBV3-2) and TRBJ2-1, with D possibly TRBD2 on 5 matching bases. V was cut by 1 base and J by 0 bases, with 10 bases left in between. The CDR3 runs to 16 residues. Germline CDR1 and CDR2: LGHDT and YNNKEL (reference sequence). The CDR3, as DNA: TGTGCCAGCAGCCAAGTATGGACTCACTCCTACAATGAGCAGTTCTTC. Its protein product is CASSQVWTHSYNEQFF.

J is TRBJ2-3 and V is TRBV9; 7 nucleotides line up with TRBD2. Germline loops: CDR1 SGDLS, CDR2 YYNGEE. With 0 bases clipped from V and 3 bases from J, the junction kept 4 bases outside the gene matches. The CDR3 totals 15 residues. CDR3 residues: CASSVVAGQTDTQYF. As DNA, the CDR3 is TGTGCCAGCAGCGTAGTAGCGGGTCAGACAGATACGCAGTATTTT.

DNA of the CDR3: TGTGCCAGCAGTGCTCAGGGGCGGGACAATGAGCAGTTCTTC. This gives the protein CASSAQGRDNEQFF. This sequence joins TRBV2 and TRBJ2-1, with a tentative D call TRBD1 (6 bases). Germline-derived CDR1 and CDR2 are SNHLY and FYNNEI. The CDR3 extends over 14 amino acids. Trimming removed 4 bases from V and 5 bases from J, with 12 bases in between.

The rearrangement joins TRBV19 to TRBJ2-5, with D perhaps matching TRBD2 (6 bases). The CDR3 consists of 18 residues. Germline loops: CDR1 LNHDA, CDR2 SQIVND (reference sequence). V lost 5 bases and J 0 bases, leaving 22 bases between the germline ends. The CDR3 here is CASSAPGHSGTYQETQYF. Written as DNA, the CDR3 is TGTGCCAGTAGTGCCCCAGGTCATTCGGGGACTTACCAAGAGACCCAGTACTTC.

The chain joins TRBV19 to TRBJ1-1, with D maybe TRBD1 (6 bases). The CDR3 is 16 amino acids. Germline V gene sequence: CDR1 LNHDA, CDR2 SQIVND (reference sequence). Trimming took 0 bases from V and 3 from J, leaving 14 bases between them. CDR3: CASSIDSDRIDTEAFF. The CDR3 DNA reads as TGTGCCAGTAGTATAGACTCTGACAGGATCGACACTGAAGCTTTCTTT.

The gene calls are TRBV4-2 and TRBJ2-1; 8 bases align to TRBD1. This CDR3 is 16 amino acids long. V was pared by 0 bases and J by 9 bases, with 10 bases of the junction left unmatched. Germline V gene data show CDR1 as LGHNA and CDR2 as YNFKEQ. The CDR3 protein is CASSQELQGVRFEQFF. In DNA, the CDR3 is TGTGCCAGCAGCCAAGAACTACAGGGGGTGAGATTTGAGCAGTTCTTC.

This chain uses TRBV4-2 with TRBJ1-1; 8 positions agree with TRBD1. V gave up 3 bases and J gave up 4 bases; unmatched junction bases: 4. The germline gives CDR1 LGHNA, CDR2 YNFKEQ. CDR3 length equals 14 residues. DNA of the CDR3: TGTGCCAGCAGCCATAACAGGGGGGGCACTGAAGCTTTCTTT. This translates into CASSHNRGGTEAFF.

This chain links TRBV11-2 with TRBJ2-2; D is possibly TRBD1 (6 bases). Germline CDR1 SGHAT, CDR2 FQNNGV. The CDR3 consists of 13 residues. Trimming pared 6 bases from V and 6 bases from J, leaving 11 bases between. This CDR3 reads CASRNRAAGELFF. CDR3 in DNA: TGTGCCAGCAGGAACAGGGCGGCCGGGGAGCTGTTTTTT.

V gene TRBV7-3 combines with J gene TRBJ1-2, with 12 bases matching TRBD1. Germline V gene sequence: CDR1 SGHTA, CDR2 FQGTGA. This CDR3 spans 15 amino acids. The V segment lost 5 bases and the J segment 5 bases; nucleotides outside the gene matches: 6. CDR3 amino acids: CASSPGTGGGYGYTF. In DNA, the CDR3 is TGTGCCAGCAGCCCCGGGACAGGGGGCGGGTATGGCTACACCTTC.